This T cell receptor (beta chain) was obtained from a study of T cells in localized non-small cell lung cancer (dated by TCRdb to between 2020 and 2021). About the investigation overall: T cell repertoires of more than 200 early-stage NSCLC patients were analyzed, with tumors being compared against uninvolved tumor-adjacent lungs. All 250 or so NSCLC patients in the cohort were treatment-naive and had localized lung tumors that were resected. Of the NSCLC patients, 120 to 150 were male and around 99 were female, and the mean age was approximately 66 years. General findings and caveats noted by the study authors: Uninvolved tumor-adjacent lung showed the highest T cell clonality, higher than tumor, which suggests more focused antigenic responses in the uninvolved tumor-adjacent lung. Of the top 100 tumor clones, a median of roughly 53 were detected in paired uninvolved adjacent lung; about 26 were also among that lung's top 100. Because multi-region tumor sequencing was not performed, intratumor heterogeneity could not be ruled out. Since the design was exploratory, TCR variables were selected using unadjusted p-values with no false-discovery rate correction. Longer overall survival was associated with higher T cell density in blood, whereas shorter survival was associated with higher clonality in adjacent lung.

At diagnosis, tumor, uninvolved tumor-adjacent lung and peripheral blood were collected and then preserved as a mix of FFPE and fresh-frozen material. For TCR repertoire profiling, blood samples were analyzed in the form of peripheral blood mononuclear cells. This clone came up many times. This clone's antigen is unknown. Base qualities are not at hand, and no much larger clone is one base apart. The immunoSEQ Assay was used to sequence TCR beta CDR3 regions from DNA. From the authors' description of their analysis: To compute T cell density, TCR beta template counts were normalized to usable DNA, which was estimated by amplifying housekeeping genes. Richness was estimated using the preseqR package, with extrapolation to 400,000 templates for PBMC samples and to 120,000 templates for tissue samples. Clonality was defined as one minus Pielou's evenness. Tissue-enriched TCRs were identified by differential abundance testing using productive amino-acid clonotypes, minimum total count 5 and alpha 0.1. The Jaccard Index and the Morisita Overlap Index were used to measure how much the repertoires overlapped between compartments. GLIPH clustered TCR beta CDR3s with public tetramer-defined viral CDR3s; viral motifs required at least three viral sequences plus V-gene enrichment. Imported from immuneACCESS, the table was reduced by TCRdb to in-frame sequences with V and J called. These copies leave out some clones; in studies compared against another copy, an unresolved V gene accounts for under half, and the cause of the remainder is not known. That table gives V, J and clone size, and the DNA gave D and trimming. The sample table lists 60,000 or so clones, roughly 76% of them with a count of one. The ten largest account for 4.7% of the sample.

Per the germline V gene, SGHAT is the CDR1 and FQNNGV is the CDR2. V loses 0 bases of germline sequence and J loses 3 bases, and the interval between the two ends is 6 bases. Including cysteine and phenylalanine, the CDR3 has 14 amino acids. Just the 42-base CDR3 DNA is kept, in frame starting at base 1. The sample consisted of PBMCs, taken before any cancer treatment. The sequence came from a man aged 40-75 years with stage II lung adenocarcinoma. The receptor chain draws on TRBV11-2 and TRBJ1-5, with an unclear D gene assignment. At the DNA level, the sequence is TGTGCCAGCAGCTTAGACGGACCCAATCAGCCCCAGCATTTT. Translated, it gives CASSLDGPNQPQHF.